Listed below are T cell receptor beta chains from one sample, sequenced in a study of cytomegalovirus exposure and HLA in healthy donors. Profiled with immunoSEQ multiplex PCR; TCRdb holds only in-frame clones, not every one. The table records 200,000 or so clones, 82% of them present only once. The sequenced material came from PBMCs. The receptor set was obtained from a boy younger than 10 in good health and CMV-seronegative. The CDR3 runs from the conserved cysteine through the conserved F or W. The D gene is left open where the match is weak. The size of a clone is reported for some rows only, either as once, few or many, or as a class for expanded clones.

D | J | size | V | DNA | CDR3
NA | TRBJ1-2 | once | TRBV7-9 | TGTGCCAGCAGCTTGGGGGGTCGAACAGGACTATTCTATGGCTACACCTTC | CASSLGGRTGLFYGYTF
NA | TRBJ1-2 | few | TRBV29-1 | TGCAGCGTTGAAGATCTAGCCAACTATGGCTACACCTTC | CSVEDLANYGYTF
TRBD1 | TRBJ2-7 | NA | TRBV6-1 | TGTGCCAGCAGTGAAGGGGACAGGGGGGACGAGCAGTACTTC | CASSEGDRGDEQYF
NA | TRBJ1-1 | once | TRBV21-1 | TGTGCCAGCAGCCCTCGGGCTGAAGCTTTCTTT | CASSPRAEAFF
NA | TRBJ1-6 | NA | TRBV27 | TGTGCCAGCAGTTTACAATCGGGATATAATTCACCCCTCCACTTT | CASSLQSGYNSPLHF
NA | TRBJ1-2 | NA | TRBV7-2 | TGTGCCAGCAGCTTTTTACGGCACGGTTACTATGGTTACACCTTC | CASSFLRHGYYGYTF
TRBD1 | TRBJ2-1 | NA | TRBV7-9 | TGTGCCAGCAGCTTAGGACAGGGGGTCTACAATGAGCAGTTCTTC | CASSLGQGVYNEQFF
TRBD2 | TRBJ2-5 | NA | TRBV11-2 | TGTGCCAGCAGTCGGGGCGCGGGGGGCCAAGAGACCCAGTACTTC | CASSRGAGGQETQYF
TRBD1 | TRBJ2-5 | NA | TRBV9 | TGTGCCAGCAGCGTAGGGGGACAGCTTCAAGAGACCCAGTACTTC | CASSVGGQLQETQYF
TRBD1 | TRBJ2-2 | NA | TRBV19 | TGTGCCAGTAGTATGCGGAGGACAGGGGGCCGTCCCGGGGAGCTGTTTTTT | CASSMRRTGGRPGELFF
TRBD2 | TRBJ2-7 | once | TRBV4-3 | TGCGCCAGCAGCCAAGATCGGCTAGCGGGGGGGCTCACCTACGAGCAGTACTTC | CASSQDRLAGGLTYEQYF
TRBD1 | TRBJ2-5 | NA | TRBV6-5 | TGTGCCAGCACCAAAGGAGGGACAGGGGTAGAGACCCAGTACTTC | CASTKGGTGVETQYF
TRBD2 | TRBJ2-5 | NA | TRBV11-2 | TGTGCCAGCAGCCTTGGACTAGCGGGGCGACAAGAGACCCAGTACTTC | CASSLGLAGRQETQYF
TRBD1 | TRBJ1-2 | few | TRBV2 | TGTGCCAGCAGTGTAAGGACAGGGGATGGCTACACCTTC | CASSVRTGDGYTF
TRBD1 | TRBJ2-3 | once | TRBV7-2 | TGTGCCAGCAGCCGAGCATGGGACAGGCCCCGCACAGATACGCAGTATTTT | CASSRAWDRPRTDTQYF
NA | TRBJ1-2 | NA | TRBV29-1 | TGCAGCGTTGGGGGGGGGACGGGTTACAACTATGGCTACACCTTC | CSVGGGTGYNYGYTF
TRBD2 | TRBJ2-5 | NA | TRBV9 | TGTGCCAGCAGCGCGTCACTAGCGGGAGAGACCCAGTACTTC | CASSASLAGETQYF
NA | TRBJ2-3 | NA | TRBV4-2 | TGTGCCAGCAGCCAAGAGAAATTGACTTATACGCAGTATTTT | CASSQEKLTYTQYF
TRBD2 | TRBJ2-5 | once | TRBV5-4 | TGTGCCAGCAGCACCACTAGCGGGGGGACACTACACCAAGAGACCCAGTACTTC | CASSTTSGGTLHQETQYF
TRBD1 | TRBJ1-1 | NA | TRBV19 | TGTGCCAGTTCCACAGGGGGCCTGAACACTGAAGCTTTCTTT | CASSTGGLNTEAFF
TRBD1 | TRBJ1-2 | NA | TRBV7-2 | TGTGCCAGCAGCTTAGTAGGCGGACAGGGTTATGCTTGGTATGGCTACACCTTC | CASSLVGGQGYAWYGYTF
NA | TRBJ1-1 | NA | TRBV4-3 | TGCGCCAGCAGCCAACACCACCCTCGGCGGTATAACACTGAAGCTTTCTTT | CASSQHHPRRYNTEAFF
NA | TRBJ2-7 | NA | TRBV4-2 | TGTGCCAGCAGCCAAAACGGACAGAGCTCCTACGAGCAGTACTTC | CASSQNGQSSYEQYF
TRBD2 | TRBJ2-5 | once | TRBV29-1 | TGCAGCGTTGGAGGCGGGGGGGCTTTGTGGGAAGAGACCCAGTACTTC | CSVGGGGALWEETQYF
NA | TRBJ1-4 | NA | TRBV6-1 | TGTGCCAGCAGAATGACAGGCAATGAAAAACTGTTTTTT | CASRMTGNEKLFF
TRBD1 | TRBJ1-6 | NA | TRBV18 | TGTGCCAGCTCACCTATGGACAGGAGCTCCTATAATTCACCCCTCCACTTT | CASSPMDRSSYNSPLHF